The 14 T cell receptor beta chains reported below all come from one sample, sequenced in a study of control samples from healthy donors and cancer patients. Profiled with immunoSEQ multiplex PCR; TCRdb holds only in-frame clones, not every one. The repertoire has 150,000 to 180,000 clones, around 95% of them found once; the top ten carry about 5.6%. The sequencing sample was made of blood. All receptors derive from a man between 35 and 55 years old in good health.

The chain recombines TRBV13 with TRBJ1-2, with 8 positions matching TRBD1. Germline V CDR1 and CDR2: PRHDT, FYEKMQ (reference sequence). The CDR3 is made up of 15 amino acids. J gave up 2 bases and V 4 bases, and 6 bases lay outside the gene matches. The CDR3 here is CASSWGTGGNYGYTF. Written as DNA, the CDR3 is TGTGCCAGCAGCTGGGGGACAGGAGGGAACTATGGCTACACCTTC.

J is TRBJ1-5 and V is TRBV6-1; D unclear. CDR1 is MNHNS, CDR2 SASEGT, per germline. CDR3 size: 16 residues. V was clipped by 1 base and J by 3 bases, with 13 bases between them. CDR3 in amino acids: CASSEVLGGHNQPQHF. The CDR3 DNA follows: TGTGCCAGCAGTGAAGTTCTGGGCGGCCACAATCAGCCCCAGCATTTT.

The rearrangement uses TRBV7-2 and TRBJ2-5; TRBD2 matches at 10 bases. The J call may be in error: the DNA end matches TRBJ2-7 better. Germline CDR1 reads SGHTA; CDR2 reads FQGNSA. The CDR3 covers 15 residues. CDR3 region: CASSLSGGGTYEQYF. CDR3 coding DNA: TGTGCCAGCAGCCTCAGCGGGGGGGGGACCTACGAGCAGTACTTC.

This chain connects TRBV9 to TRBJ1-1; D gene unclear. The V gene's germline CDR1 is SGDLS and CDR2 YYNGEE. The CDR3 extends over 12 amino acids. V was pared by 5 bases and J by 2 bases, with 7 bases between. The CDR3 region is CASRGSNTEAFF. Written as DNA, the CDR3 is TGTGCCAGCAGGGGCAGTAACACTGAAGCTTTCTTT.

The chain couples TRBV30 to TRBJ1-5; TRBD1 might be the D (6 bases). The CDR3 runs to 13 residues. V dropped 2 bases and J dropped 7 bases, with 12 bases sitting between them. The germline V gene encodes CDR1 GTSNPN and CDR2 SVGIG (reference sequence). CDR3 region: CAWSRGVHQPQHF. CDR3 DNA: TGTGCCTGGAGTAGGGGGGTTCACCAGCCCCAGCATTTT.

The chain couples TRBV11-3 to TRBJ2-7, with 11 bases aligning to TRBD1. The germline V gene encodes CDR1 SGHNT and CDR2 YENEEA. This CDR3 region has 15 residues. The V gene end was trimmed by 5 bases and the J gene end by 5 bases; junction bases not matched to a gene: 8. Written as DNA, the CDR3 is TGTGCCAGCAGCCAGGGACAGGGGGGTAGAGACGAGCAGTACTTC. This sequence encodes CASSQGQGGRDEQYF.

The genes are TRBV25-1 and TRBJ1-1; D is ambiguous. This CDR3 has 11 residues. CDR1 MGHDK and CDR2 SYGVNS come from the germline V gene. The V gene lost 6 bases and the J gene lost 12 bases, with 14 bases spanning the gap. The CDR3 spells CASRQEIQPFF. Here the CDR3 DNA reads TGTGCCAGCAGGCAGGAAATCCAACCTTTCTTT. Based on the CDR3 plus reference TRBV25-1 and TRBJ1-1, the full variable domain is EADIYQTPRYLVIGTGKKITLECSQTMGHDKMYWYQQDPGMELHLIHYSYGVNSTEKGDLSSESTVSRIRTEHFPLTLESARPSHTSQYLCASRQEIQPFFGQGTRLTVV.

This sequence joins TRBV5-4 and TRBJ1-2; no definite D call. This CDR3 is 15 amino acids long. Germline loops: CDR1 SGHNT, CDR2 YYREEE (reference sequence). With 0 bases removed from V and 4 bases from J, the gap between germline ends came to 13 bases. CDR3 coding DNA: TGTGCCAGCAGCTTGGAGCAGGTACCATCCTATGGCTACACCTTC. It translates to CASSLEQVPSYGYTF.

This chain links TRBV7-2 with TRBJ2-5, with TRBD2 matching over 8 bases. Losses at the gene ends were 2 bases for V and 0 bases for J; bases not matched to a gene: 8. Germline V gives CDR1 SGHTA, CDR2 FQGNSA. The length of the CDR3 is 17 residues. The CDR3 protein is CASSLHWSSGYQETQYF. The CDR3, as DNA: TGTGCCAGCAGCTTACATTGGTCTAGCGGGTACCAAGAGACCCAGTACTTC.

The chain has TRBV27 and TRBJ1-3; D is unclear. The CDR3 contains 16 residues. V lost 5 bases to trimming and J lost 0 bases, with 14 bases between them. Germline V CDR1 and CDR2: MNHEY, SMNVEV (reference sequence). CDR3 amino acids: CASSQSTPGSGNTIYF. CDR3 sequence (DNA): TGTGCCAGCAGTCAATCGACACCAGGCTCTGGAAACACCATATATTTT.

V usage is TRBV6-6 and J usage is TRBJ1-1, with D possibly matching TRBD1 (6 bases). This CDR3 spans 14 amino acids. With 2 bases removed from V and 6 bases from J, the gap between germline ends came to 13 bases. The germline CDR1 and CDR2 sequences are MNHNY and SVGAGI (reference sequence). CDR3 amino acids: CASSYGGLRSEAFF. The CDR3 DNA reads as TGTGCCAGCAGTTACGGGGGGCTAAGGTCTGAAGCTTTCTTT.

CDR3 in DNA: TGTGCCAGCAGGGACTCGGGATCCAACACCGGGGAGCTGTTTTTT. Translation gives CASRDSGSNTGELFF. The genes are TRBV6-6 and TRBJ2-2; D perhaps matches TRBD2 (5 bases). CDR1 is MNHNY, CDR2 SVGAGI, per germline (reference sequence). The CDR3 runs 15 residues. V dropped 6 bases and J dropped 2 bases, with 13 bases sitting between them.

This clone was picked up a small number of times. The chain carries TRBV5-4 and TRBJ2-7, with 8 nucleotides matching TRBD1. Germline values: CDR1 SGHNT, CDR2 YYREEE (reference sequence). This CDR3 is 14 amino acids long. The junction had 4 bases not matched to a gene; V was cut back by 5 bases and J by 0 bases. For the CDR3, the DNA is TGTGCCAGCAGACCGGGACAGGACTCCTACGAGCAGTACTTC. This translates into CASRPGQDSYEQYF.

This chain joins TRBV4-2 and TRBJ2-1; 7 bases are a match to TRBD2. There are 15 residues in the CDR3. Per germline, CDR1 LGHNA and CDR2 YNFKEQ. J was trimmed by 7 bases and V by 3 bases; bases with no gene match: 9. In nucleotides, the CDR3 is TGTGCCAGCAGCCAGGAGCGGGGCTCGGGGAATGAGCAGTTCTTC. This gives the protein CASSQERGSGNEQFF.